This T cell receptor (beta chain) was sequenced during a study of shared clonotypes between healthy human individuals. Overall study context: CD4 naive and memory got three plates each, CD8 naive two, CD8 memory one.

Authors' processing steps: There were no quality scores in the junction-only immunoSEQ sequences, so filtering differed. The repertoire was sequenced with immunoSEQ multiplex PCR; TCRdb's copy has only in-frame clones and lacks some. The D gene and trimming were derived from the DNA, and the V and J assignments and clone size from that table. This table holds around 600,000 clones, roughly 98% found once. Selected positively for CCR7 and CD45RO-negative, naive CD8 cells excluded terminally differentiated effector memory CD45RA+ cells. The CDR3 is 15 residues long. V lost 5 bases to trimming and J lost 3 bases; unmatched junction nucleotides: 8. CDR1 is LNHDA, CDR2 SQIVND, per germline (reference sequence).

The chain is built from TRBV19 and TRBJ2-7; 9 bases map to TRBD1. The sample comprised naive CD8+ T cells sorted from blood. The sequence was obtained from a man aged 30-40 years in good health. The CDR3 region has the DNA TGTGCCAGTAGTTCCCCACGGGACAGGGTCTACGAGCAGTACTTC. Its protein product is CASSSPRDRVYEQYF.